This paragraph covers one TCR beta chain sequence. The CDR3 spans 15 residues. The germline V gene encodes CDR1 MDHEN and CDR2 SYDVKM. V shed 4 bases and J 4 bases; nucleotides not matched to a gene: 8. This sample was taken from a study of blood T cell repertoires in COVID-19. For the study at large: The analysed material was cDNA or gDNA that came from T cells, B-cell-depleted T cells, or PBMCs.

Some clones are missing from TCRdb's copy, which holds only in-frame ones; the method was immunoSEQ multiplex PCR. The data hold some 130,000 clones, with approximately 83% observed a single time. This chain connects TRBV28 to TRBJ1-2; TRBD1 matches 8 bases. This TCR derives from an elderly man with acute or convalescent COVID-19. Sample: peripheral blood. CDR3 sequence: CASSYTGGSSYGYTF. In DNA form, the CDR3 reads TGTGCCAGCAGTTATACAGGGGGTTCTAGCTATGGCTACACCTTC.